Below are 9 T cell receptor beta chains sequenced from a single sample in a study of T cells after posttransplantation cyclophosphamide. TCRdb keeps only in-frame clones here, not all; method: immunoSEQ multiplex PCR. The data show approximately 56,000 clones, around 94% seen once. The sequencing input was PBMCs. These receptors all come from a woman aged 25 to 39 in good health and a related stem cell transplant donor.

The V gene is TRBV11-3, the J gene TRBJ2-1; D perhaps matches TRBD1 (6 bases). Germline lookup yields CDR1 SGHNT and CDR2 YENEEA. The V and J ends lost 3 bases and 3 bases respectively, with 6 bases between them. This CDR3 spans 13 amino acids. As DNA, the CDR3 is TGTGCCAGCAGCTTCAGGGGCTACAATGAGCAGTTCTTC. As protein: CASSFRGYNEQFF.

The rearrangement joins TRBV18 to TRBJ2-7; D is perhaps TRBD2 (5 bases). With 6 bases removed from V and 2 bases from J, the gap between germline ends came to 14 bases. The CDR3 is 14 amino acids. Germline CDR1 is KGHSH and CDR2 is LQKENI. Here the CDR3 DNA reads TGTGCCAGCTCCTCCGGCGGGTTGGCCTACGAGCAGTACTTC. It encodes CASSSGGLAYEQYF.

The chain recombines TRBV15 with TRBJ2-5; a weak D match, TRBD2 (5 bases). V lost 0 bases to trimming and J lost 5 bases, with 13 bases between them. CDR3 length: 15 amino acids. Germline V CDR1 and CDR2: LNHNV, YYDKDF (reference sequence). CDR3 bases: TGTGCCACCAGCAGAGATCTCCTGGAGGCGGAGACCCAGTACTTC. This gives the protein CATSRDLLEAETQYF.

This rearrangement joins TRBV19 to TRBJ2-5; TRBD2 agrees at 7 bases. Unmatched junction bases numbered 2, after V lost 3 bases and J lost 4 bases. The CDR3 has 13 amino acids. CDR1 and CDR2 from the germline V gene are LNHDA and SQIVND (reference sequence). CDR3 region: CASSISGGETQYF. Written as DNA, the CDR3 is TGTGCCAGTAGTATTTCGGGGGGAGAGACCCAGTACTTC.

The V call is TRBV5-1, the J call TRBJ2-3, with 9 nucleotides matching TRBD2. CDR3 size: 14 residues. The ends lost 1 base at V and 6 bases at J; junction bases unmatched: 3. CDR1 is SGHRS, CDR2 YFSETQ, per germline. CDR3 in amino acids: CASSLNLAGDTQYF. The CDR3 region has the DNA TGCGCCAGCAGCTTGAATCTAGCGGGGGATACGCAGTATTTT.

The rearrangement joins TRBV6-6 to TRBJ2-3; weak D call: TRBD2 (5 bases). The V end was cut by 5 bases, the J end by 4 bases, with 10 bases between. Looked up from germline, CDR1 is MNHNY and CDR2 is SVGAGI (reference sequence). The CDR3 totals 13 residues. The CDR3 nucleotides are TGTGCCAGCAGTCGCGGGCTGCCAGATACGCAGTATTTT. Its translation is CASSRGLPDTQYF.

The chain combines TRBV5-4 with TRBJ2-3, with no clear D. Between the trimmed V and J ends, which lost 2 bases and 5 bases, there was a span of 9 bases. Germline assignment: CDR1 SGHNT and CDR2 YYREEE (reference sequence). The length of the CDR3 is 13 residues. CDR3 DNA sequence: TGTGCCAGCAGCTTACGCTACCGAGATACGCAGTATTTT. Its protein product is CASSLRYRDTQYF.

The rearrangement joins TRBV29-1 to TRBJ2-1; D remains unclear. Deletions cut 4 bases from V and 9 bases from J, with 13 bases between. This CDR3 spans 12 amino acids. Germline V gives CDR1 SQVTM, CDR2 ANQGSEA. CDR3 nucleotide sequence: TGCAGCGTTGCACCCCGCGGTGGTGAGCAGTTCTTC. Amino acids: CSVAPRGGEQFF.

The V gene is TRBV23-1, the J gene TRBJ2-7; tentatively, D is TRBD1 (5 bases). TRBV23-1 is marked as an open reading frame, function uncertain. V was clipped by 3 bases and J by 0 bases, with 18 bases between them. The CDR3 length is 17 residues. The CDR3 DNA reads TGCGCCAGCAGTCATTTCCCCACTCGCCAGGGCTCCTACGAGCAGTACTTC. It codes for CASSHFPTRQGSYEQYF.